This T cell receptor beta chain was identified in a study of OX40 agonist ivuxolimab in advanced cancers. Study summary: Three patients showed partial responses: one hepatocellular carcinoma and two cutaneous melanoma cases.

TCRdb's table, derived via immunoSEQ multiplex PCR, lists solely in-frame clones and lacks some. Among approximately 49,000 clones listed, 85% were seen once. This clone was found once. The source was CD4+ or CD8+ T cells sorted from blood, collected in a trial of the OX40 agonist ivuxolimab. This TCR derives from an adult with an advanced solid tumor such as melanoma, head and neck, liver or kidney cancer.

This chain's CDR3 is CASSFGPGLQETQYF. The CDR3, as DNA: TGTGCCAGCAGTTTCGGTCCAGGTCTCCAAGAGACCCAGTACTTC. The rearrangement links TRBV28 to TRBJ2-5, with D hard to call. The CDR3 extends over 15 amino acids. V was pared by 3 bases and J by 1 base, with 12 bases between. The germline V gene has CDR1 MDHEN and CDR2 SYDVKM.